This paragraph covers one T cell receptor beta chain sequence. Its antigen is undetermined. TCRdb's table, derived via immunoSEQ multiplex PCR, lists solely in-frame clones and lacks some. The profile shows about 110,000 clones, approximately 92% of them singletons. This sample is drawn from a study of T cell responses to AZD1222 COVID-19 vaccine. Study-level findings and limits: Repertoire samples came only from after the peak T cell response. In the spike-specific TCR repertoire, nearly half reportedly target unmutated variant regions. Seropositive at baseline were only 5 to 7 AZD1222 recipients. In a largely white British group with more females than males, clonal diversity was possibly underestimated.

The germline V gene encodes CDR1 SGHTA and CDR2 FQGTGA. This CDR3 is built from 16 residues. With V trimmed by 7 bases and J by 2 bases, 9 bases remained unmatched. The source was peripheral blood, collected 28 days after the second AZD1222 dose. This receptor was obtained from an adult who received the AZD1222 COVID-19 vaccine. The V and J genes are TRBV7-3 and TRBJ2-2; 8 bases are a match to TRBD2. The CDR3 loop reads CASTSSGGLNTGELFF. In DNA form, the CDR3 reads TGTGCCAGCACGTCAAGCGGGGGCCTTAACACCGGGGAGCTGTTTTTT.